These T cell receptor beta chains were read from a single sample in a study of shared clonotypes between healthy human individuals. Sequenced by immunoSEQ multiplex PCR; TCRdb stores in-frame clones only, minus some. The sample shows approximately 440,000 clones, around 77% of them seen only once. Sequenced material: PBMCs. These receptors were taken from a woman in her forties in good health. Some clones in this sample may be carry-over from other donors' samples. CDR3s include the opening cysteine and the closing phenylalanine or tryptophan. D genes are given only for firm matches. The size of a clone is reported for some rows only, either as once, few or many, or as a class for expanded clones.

CDR3: CASSAMTYNQPQHF
DNA: TGTGCCAGTAGTGCTATGACATACAATCAGCCCCAGCATTTT
J: TRBJ1-5
D: .
V: TRBV19
size: .

CDR3: CASTMGGGQPGFQPQHF
DNA: TGTGCCAGTACCATGGGGGGGGGACAGCCAGGTTTTCAGCCCCAGCATTTT
J: TRBJ1-5
D: TRBD1
V: TRBV19
size: .

CDR3: CASWGTGTYQPQHF
DNA: TGTGCCAGCTGGGGGACAGGGACCTATCAGCCCCAGCATTTT
J: TRBJ1-5
D: TRBD1
V: TRBV28
size: .

CDR3: CASSWRPSGELFF
DNA: TGTGCCAGCAGCTGGAGGCCCAGCGGGGAGCTGTTTTTT
J: TRBJ2-2
D: .
V: TRBV5-5
size: .

CDR3: CASAGGPGTDTQYF
DNA: TGCGCCAGCGCAGGGGGACCGGGCACAGATACGCAGTATTTT
J: TRBJ2-3
D: TRBD1
V: TRBV10-1
size: .

CDR3: CASSYSLGRVAEAFF
DNA: TGTGCCAGCAGTTACTCCCTGGGCCGGGTCGCTGAAGCTTTCTTT
J: TRBJ1-1
D: .
V: TRBV6-5
size: .

CDR3: CASRVRGSGYGYTF
DNA: TGTGCCAGCAGGGTCAGGGGGTCAGGATATGGCTACACCTTC
J: TRBJ1-2
D: TRBD1
V: TRBV2
size: few

CDR3: CASSIGAASTDTQYF
DNA: TGTGCCAGTAGTATTGGAGCGGCTAGCACAGATACGCAGTATTTT
J: TRBJ2-3
D: .
V: TRBV19
size: .

CDR3: CASSPGQGSNGYTF
DNA: TGTGCCAGCAGTCCGGGACAGGGGAGTAATGGCTACACCTTC
J: TRBJ1-2
D: TRBD1
V: TRBV6-4
size: many

CDR3: CASSHESGLPYEQYF
DNA: TGTGCCAGCAGCCACGAATCGGGACTTCCGTACGAGCAGTACTTC
J: TRBJ2-7
D: .
V: TRBV7-2
size: .

CDR3: CASSWDRDYEQYF
DNA: TGTGCCAGTAGTTGGGACAGGGATTACGAGCAGTACTTC
J: TRBJ2-7
D: TRBD1
V: TRBV19
size: .

CDR3: CASSLASSADSYNEQFF
DNA: TGCGCCAGCAGCTTGGCGTCTAGCGCCGACTCCTACAATGAGCAGTTCTTC
J: TRBJ2-1
D: .
V: TRBV5-1
size: .

CDR3: CASSISVGGPYEQYF
DNA: TGTGCCAGTAGTATCAGCGTCGGCGGGCCCTACGAGCAGTACTTC
J: TRBJ2-7
D: .
V: TRBV19
size: .

CDR3: CATSRDLNNEQFF
DNA: TGTGCCACCAGCAGAGATTTAAACAATGAGCAGTTCTTC
J: TRBJ2-1
D: .
V: TRBV15
size: .

CDR3: CASSTGTATFTQYF
DNA: TGTGCCAGTAGTACCGGGACAGCCACCTTTACGCAGTATTTT
J: TRBJ2-3
D: TRBD1
V: TRBV19
size: few

CDR3: CASSLSGYGYTF
DNA: TGTGCCAGCAGTTTATCCGGATATGGCTACACCTTC
J: TRBJ1-2
D: .
V: TRBV28
size: .

CDR3: CASSFGGGSTYEQYF
DNA: TGTGCCAGCAGCTTCGGAGGCGGGAGCACCTACGAGCAGTACTTC
J: TRBJ2-7
D: TRBD2
V: TRBV7-2
size: once

CDR3: CASSETRVADTQYF
DNA: TGTGCCAGCAGTGAAACAAGGGTAGCAGATACGCAGTATTTT
J: TRBJ2-3
D: .
V: TRBV2
size: .

CDR3: CASSQDPAASGSIKQYF
DNA: TGTGCCAGCAGCCAAGATCCTGCGGCTAGCGGGAGTATCAAGCAGTACTTC
J: TRBJ2-7
D: TRBD2
V: TRBV4-2
size: many

CDR3: CASSLISGDNQPQHF
DNA: TGTGCCAGCAGTTTAATTAGTGGGGACAATCAGCCCCAGCATTTT
J: TRBJ1-5
D: .
V: TRBV28
size: .

CDR3: CASNKLAGALTYEQYF
DNA: TGTGCCAGCAACAAACTAGCGGGAGCCCTTACCTACGAGCAGTACTTC
J: TRBJ2-7
D: TRBD2
V: TRBV6-6
size: .

CDR3: CASSSTGLANEKLFF
DNA: TGTGCCAGCAGCTCAACAGGGTTAGCTAATGAAAAACTGTTTTTT
J: TRBJ1-4
D: .
V: TRBV9
size: .

CDR3: CASSDFGTSTDTQYF
DNA: TGTGCCAGCAGTGACTTCGGCACCAGCACAGATACGCAGTATTTT
J: TRBJ2-3
D: .
V: TRBV25-1
size: few

CDR3: CASSGDTPGTDTQYF
DNA: TGTGCCAGCTCGGGGGACACCCCCGGCACAGATACGCAGTATTTT
J: TRBJ2-3
D: .
V: TRBV18
size: .

CDR3: CASSERGGWVPGSDF
DNA: TGTGCCAGCAGTGAAAGGGGGGGCTGGGTGCCGGGGTCGGACTTC
J: TRBJ2-7
D: .
V: TRBV2
size: .

CDR3: CASSLGLAGFNEQFF
DNA: TGTGCCAGCAGCTTGGGACTAGCGGGTTTCAATGAGCAGTTCTTC
J: TRBJ2-1
D: TRBD2
V: TRBV5-4
size: .

CDR3: CASSLLGRLADNEQFF
DNA: TGTGCCAGCAGTTTATTAGGTCGGCTAGCGGACAATGAGCAGTTCTTC
J: TRBJ2-1
D: TRBD2
V: TRBV28
size: .

CDR3: CASSPLGQGNTEAFF
DNA: TGCGCCAGCAGCCCACTAGGGCAGGGGAACACTGAAGCTTTCTTT
J: TRBJ1-1
D: .
V: TRBV5-1
size: once

CDR3: CASSLRAVGMKYF
DNA: TGTGCCAGCAGTTTGCGGGCCGTCGGGATGAAGTACTTC
J: TRBJ2-7
D: .
V: TRBV28
size: .

CDR3: CASRQTDRNEKLFF
DNA: TGTGCCAGCAGACAAACGGACAGGAATGAAAAACTGTTTTTT
J: TRBJ1-4
D: TRBD1
V: TRBV5-8
size: .

CDR3: CGVNEDGGVNYGYTF
DNA: TGCGGCGTTAATGAGGACGGCGGGGTTAACTATGGCTACACCTTC
J: TRBJ1-2
D: .
V: TRBV29-1
size: once

CDR3: CAWSVGRGGARDTQYF
DNA: TGTGCCTGGAGTGTAGGCCGCGGCGGGGCACGGGATACGCAGTATTTT
J: TRBJ2-3
D: .
V: TRBV30
size: .

CDR3: CASSLGVGLADNEQFF
DNA: TGTGCCAGCAGTTTAGGGGTGGGACTAGCTGACAATGAGCAGTTCTTC
J: TRBJ2-1
D: TRBD2
V: TRBV27
size: .

CDR3: CASTFLGGRLEQYF
DNA: TGTGCCAGCACCTTTTTAGGGGGGCGTCTCGAGCAGTACTTC
J: TRBJ2-7
D: .
V: TRBV28
size: once

CDR3: CAWSGNPYEQYF
DNA: TGTGCCTGGAGTGGGAACCCATACGAGCAGTACTTC
J: TRBJ2-7
D: .
V: TRBV30
size: .

CDR3: CASSIKGTEAFF
DNA: TGTGCCAGCAGTATAAAAGGCACTGAAGCTTTCTTT
J: TRBJ1-1
D: .
V: TRBV6-9
size: .

CDR3: CASSQRARAQETQYF
DNA: TGCGCCAGCAGCCAGAGGGCTAGGGCACAAGAGACCCAGTACTTC
J: TRBJ2-5
D: .
V: TRBV5-1
size: .

CDR3: CASSSRDALDTQYF
DNA: TGCGCCAGCAGCTCCAGGGATGCGTTGGATACGCAGTATTTT
J: TRBJ2-3
D: .
V: TRBV5-1
size: .

CDR3: CASSLGWQNTEAFF
DNA: TGTGCCAGCAGTTTAGGGTGGCAGAACACTGAAGCTTTCTTT
J: TRBJ1-1
D: .
V: TRBV27
size: .

CDR3: CASSSLQGPYGYTF
DNA: TGTGCCAGCAGTTCTTTACAGGGGCCCTATGGCTACACCTTC
J: TRBJ1-2
D: TRBD1
V: TRBV7-2
size: .

CDR3: CASSSGTSGRVHEQYF
DNA: TGTGCCAGCAGCTCCGGGACTAGCGGGAGGGTACACGAGCAGTACTTC
J: TRBJ2-7
D: TRBD2
V: TRBV5-4
size: .

CDR3: CASSNSGAIGNTIYF
DNA: TGTGCCAGTAGTAACTCAGGGGCAATTGGAAACACCATATATTTT
J: TRBJ1-3
D: .
V: TRBV19
size: many

CDR3: CASSPPTGEQYF
DNA: TGTGCCAGCAGTCCACCAACGGGCGAGCAGTACTTC
J: TRBJ2-7
D: .
V: TRBV28
size: few

CDR3: CASSLQQGAANYGYTF
DNA: TGTGCCAGTAGTCTTCAACAGGGAGCTGCTAACTATGGCTACACCTTC
J: TRBJ1-2
D: .
V: TRBV19
size: .

CDR3: CASEETLKGNTIYF
DNA: TGTGCCAGCGAGGAGACACTTAAAGGAAACACCATATATTTT
J: TRBJ1-3
D: .
V: TRBV6-1
size: .

CDR3: CASSLVGTGFHEQYF
DNA: TGTGCCAGCAGCTTAGTCGGGACCGGGTTCCACGAGCAGTACTTC
J: TRBJ2-7
D: .
V: TRBV7-2
size: .